This entry lists 25 T cell receptor beta chains sequenced from one sample in a study of shared clonotypes between healthy human individuals (dated by TCRdb to about 2020). The library was prepared using the immunoSEQ multiplex PCR assay. TCRdb carries this immuneACCESS record with in-frame sequences only. Its versions omit some clonotypes, under half of them owing to an unresolved V gene in the studies checked, with the rest unexplained. The sample table lists roughly 640,000 clones, under 80% of them with a count of one. 1.5% to 2% of the sample is in the top ten clones. The sample consisted of memory CD4+ T cells sorted from blood. The intended sense of this specimen's cell subset or site label: CD45RA-negative fraction. The receptors derive from a woman aged 25 to 39 in good health.

The chain carries TRBV19 and TRBJ1-5; 9 nucleotides match TRBD1. CDR3 length equals 15 residues. Losses at the gene ends were 6 bases for V and 5 bases for J; bases not matched to a gene: 8. Germline CDR1 LNHDA, CDR2 SQIVND (reference sequence). This CDR3 is CASSVRDRDYQPQHF. The CDR3 coding sequence is TGTGCCAGTAGCGTCCGGGACAGGGATTATCAGCCCCAGCATTTT. The full variable domain, completed using reference TRBV19 and TRBJ1-5, is DGGITQSPKYLFRKEGQNVTLSCEQNLNHDAMYWYRQDPGQGLRLIYYSQIVNDFQKGDIAEGYSVSREKKESFPLTVTSAQKNPTAFYLCASSVRDRDYQPQHFGDGTRLSIL.

The J gene is TRBJ2-5, the V gene TRBV28; D possibly corresponds to TRBD1 (5 bases). TRBJ2-7 explains the end of the DNA better; the J call may be wrong. Germline assignment: CDR1 MDHEN and CDR2 SYDVKM. The CDR3 is 13 residues long. CDR3 loop: CASRSSTDYEQYF. Here the CDR3 DNA reads TGTGCCAGCAGATCCTCGACAGACTACGAGCAGTACTTC.

In its sample, this clone was seen a few times. CDR3 amino acids: CSGRDGNNEQFF. For the CDR3, the DNA is TGCAGCGGCCGGGACGGAAACAATGAGCAGTTCTTC. This chain uses TRBV29-1 with TRBJ2-1, with D perhaps being TRBD1 or TRBD2 (5 bases each). V was shortened by 7 bases and J by 5 bases, with 12 bases between the two germline ends. CDR1 is SQVTM and CDR2 is ANQGSEA in the germline V gene. The CDR3 runs 12 residues.

The V gene is TRBV15, the J gene TRBJ1-1, with D perhaps matching TRBD1 (5 bases). CDR1 and CDR2 from the germline V gene are LNHNV and YYDKDF (reference sequence). This CDR3 has 17 residues. Trimming pared 2 bases from V and 0 bases from J, leaving 16 bases between. CDR3 sequence reads: CATSRLSSTDMNTEAFF. CDR3 coding DNA: TGTGCCACCAGCAGACTTAGTTCGACAGATATGAACACTGAAGCTTTCTTT.

The count of this clone is one. The chain employs TRBV29-1 and TRBJ2-5; D uncertain. The CDR3 runs to 13 residues. V was pared by 1 base and J by 2 bases, with 8 bases between. From germline, CDR1 is SQVTM and CDR2 ANQGSEA. The CDR3 is CSVEVTEQETQYF. The CDR3 DNA is TGCAGCGTTGAAGTTACGGAACAAGAGACCCAGTACTTC. The entire variable domain, with the rest obtained from reference TRBV29-1 and TRBJ2-5, is as follows: SAVISQKPSRDICQRGTSLTIQCQVDSQVTMMFWYRQQPGQSLTLIATANQGSEATYESGFVIDKFPISRPNLTFSTLTVSNMSPEDSSIYLCSVEVTEQETQYFGPGTRLLVL.

The V and J genes are TRBV2 and TRBJ1-1; D may be TRBD1 (5 bases). Trimming took off 4 bases at V and 6 bases at J, with 12 bases between the two ends. The germline V gene has CDR1 SNHLY and CDR2 FYNNEI. This CDR3 has 13 amino acids. CDR3 sequence reads: CASSGGVRAEAFF. The CDR3, as DNA: TGTGCCAGCAGTGGAGGGGTCCGAGCTGAAGCTTTCTTT.

This clone was recorded a few times. V and J are TRBV2 and TRBJ1-4; a weak D match, TRBD1 (6 bases). Germline CDR1 and CDR2: SNHLY and FYNNEI. The CDR3 runs to 16 residues. V was clipped by 5 bases and J by 8 bases, with 21 bases between them. The chain's CDR3 is CASSFNEGHPQEKLFF. CDR3 DNA sequence: TGTGCCAGCAGTTTTAATGAGGGACATCCCCAAGAAAAACTGTTTTTT.

This chain uses TRBV28 with TRBJ1-4, with D possibly being TRBD1 (5 bases). The CDR3 totals 15 residues. V lost 4 bases and J 10 bases, leaving 19 bases between the germline ends. Germline assignment: CDR1 MDHEN and CDR2 SYDVKM. CDR3 nucleotides: TGTGCCAGCAGTTCCCTGGACGGGACTAGAGGAAAACTGTTTTTT. This gives the protein CASSSLDGTRGKLFF.

CDR3 protein: CASSFGPGEETQYF. The CDR3 region has the DNA TGCGCCAGCAGCTTCGGTCCGGGGGAAGAGACCCAGTACTTC. The chain uses TRBV5-1 and TRBJ2-5, with D possibly being TRBD2 (6 bases). CDR3 length equals 14 residues. V was pared by 2 bases and J by 3 bases, with 11 bases between. The V gene's germline CDR1 is SGHRS and CDR2 YFSETQ.

The rearrangement links TRBV5-1 to TRBJ2-2; D may correspond to TRBD1 or TRBD2 (6 bases each). This CDR3 is 19 amino acids long. Trimming left V 3 bases short and J 6 bases short, with 27 bases between. Per the germline V gene, CDR1 is SGHRS and CDR2 is YFSETQ. CDR3 region: CASSWIPGTRGTVAGELFF. The CDR3, as DNA: TGCGCCAGCAGCTGGATACCCGGGACAAGGGGGACTGTAGCCGGGGAGCTGTTTTTT.

This chain joins TRBV11-1 and TRBJ1-2; no clear D gene. V gave up 4 bases and J gave up 4 bases, with 16 bases separating them. Germline assignment: CDR1 SGHAT and CDR2 FQDESV (reference sequence). CDR3 size: 15 residues. CDR3 DNA: TGTGCCAGCAGCTCCCCCCGGGAGCCACGCTATGGCTACACCTTC. Protein product: CASSSPREPRYGYTF. Full variable domain (rest looked up from reference TRBV11-1 and TRBJ1-2): EAEVAQSPRYKITEKSQAVAFWCDPISGHATLYWYRQILGQGPELLVQFQDESVVDDSQLPKDRFSAERLKGVDSTLKIQPAELGDSAMYLCASSSPREPRYGYTFGSGTRLTVV.

There are a few counts of this clone. This rearrangement joins TRBV28 to TRBJ1-3; tentatively, D is TRBD1 (6 bases). The CDR3 consists of 15 residues. Trimming removed 4 bases from V and 0 bases from J, with 10 bases in between. Germline assignment: CDR1 MDHEN and CDR2 SYDVKM. The CDR3 bases are TGTGCCAGCAGTTCCTGGGACATCTCTGGAAACACCATATATTTT. Protein sequence: CASSSWDISGNTIYF.

The V gene is TRBV27, the J gene TRBJ2-7; the match to TRBD1 covers 8 bases. CDR1 and CDR2 from the germline V gene are MNHEY and SMNVEV (reference sequence). CDR3 length: 15 amino acids. Losses at the gene ends were 5 bases for V and 4 bases for J; bases not matched to a gene: 10. CDR3 loop: CASSPRSGGSYEQYF. In DNA, the CDR3 is TGTGCCAGCAGTCCAAGATCAGGGGGCAGTTACGAGCAGTACTTC.

The V call is TRBV29-1, the J call TRBJ1-1; D is perhaps TRBD1 (5 bases). The germline V gene has CDR1 SQVTM and CDR2 ANQGSEA. The ends were cut back, 7 bases at V and 5 bases at J, with 14 bases in the middle. The CDR3 extends over 12 amino acids. CDR3 nucleotides: TGCAGCGCCCGCCGGGGGAGAACTGAAGCTTTCTTT. It translates to CSARRGRTEAFF. The whole variable domain, remainder taken from reference TRBV29-1 and TRBJ1-1, is SAVISQKPSRDICQRGTSLTIQCQVDSQVTMMFWYRQQPGQSLTLIATANQGSEATYESGFVIDKFPISRPNLTFSTLTVSNMSPEDSSIYLCSARRGRTEAFFGQGTRLTVV.

Comment on this clone: A much larger clonotype is one base distant, so this may be a read error. This rearrangement joins TRBV27 to TRBJ2-6; D not certain. Deletions cut 5 bases from V and 3 bases from J, with 5 bases between. CDR3 length: 13 amino acids. CDR1 MNHEY and CDR2 SMNVEV come from the germline V gene (reference sequence). The CDR3 sequence is CASSPLGANVLTF. DNA of the CDR3: TGTGCCAGCAGTCCCCTTGGGGCCAACGTCCTGACTTTC.

The chain recombines TRBV11-2 with TRBJ1-5; no firm D call. Germline V gene sequence: CDR1 SGHAT, CDR2 FQNNGV. V was clipped by 4 bases and J by 3 bases, with 10 bases between them. The CDR3 loop spans 14 amino acids. The CDR3 sequence is CASSSQRVNQPQHF. CDR3 bases: TGTGCCAGCAGCTCACAGAGAGTCAATCAGCCCCAGCATTTT.

This sequence joins TRBV7-2 and TRBJ2-7; D remains ambiguous. Deletions cut 5 bases from V and 0 bases from J, with 14 bases between. The CDR3 is 15 amino acids. CDR1 and CDR2 (germline): SGHTA, FQGNSA. CDR3 sequence (DNA): TGTGCCAGCAGCAAAGACATTCCCAGCTCCTACGAGCAGTACTTC. Translation: CASSKDIPSSYEQYF.

This clone was detected only a few times. J is TRBJ2-7 and V is TRBV11-3; D not resolved. The V end lost 8 bases, the J end lost 2 bases, and 19 bases lay between the germline ends. The CDR3 runs 15 residues. CDR1 and CDR2 (germline): SGHNT, YENEEA. The CDR3 bases are TGTGCCAGCCCAGAGCTCCCGGGCTTGACCTACGAGCAGTACTTC. As protein: CASPELPGLTYEQYF. Full variable domain (outside the CDR3, taken from reference TRBV11-3 and TRBJ2-7): EAGVVQSPRYKIIEKKQPVAFWCNPISGHNTLYWYLQNLGQGPELLIRYENEEAVDDSQLPKDRFSAERLKGVDSTLKIQPAELGDSAVYLCASPELPGLTYEQYFGPGTRLTVT.

V usage is TRBV10-3 and J usage is TRBJ2-3, with a weak D call TRBD1 (6 bases). The CDR3 has 14 amino acids. V lost 9 bases and J 2 bases, leaving 15 bases between the germline ends. CDR1 and CDR2 (germline): ENHRY, SYGVKD. CDR3 coding DNA: TGTGCCATAAACCGGGACACAGCCACAGATACGCAGTATTTT. Translation gives CAINRDTATDTQYF.

V gene TRBV27 combines with J gene TRBJ2-3; D call uncertain. V lost 6 bases, J lost 4 bases, and 11 bases lay in between. Per germline, CDR1 MNHEY and CDR2 SMNVEV (reference sequence). The CDR3 extends over 13 amino acids. The CDR3 loop is CASSPQISDTQYF. DNA of the CDR3: TGTGCCAGCAGCCCCCAAATCTCAGATACGCAGTATTTT.

This sequence joins TRBV28 and TRBJ1-2, with 9 bases aligning to TRBD1. Per germline, CDR1 MDHEN and CDR2 SYDVKM. The CDR3 is 13 amino acids. V lost 6 bases to trimming and J lost 5 bases; unmatched junction nucleotides: 4. The CDR3 coding sequence is TGTGCCAGCAGACCCGGGACAGGGTATGGCTACACCTTC. This encodes CASRPGTGYGYTF.

The gene calls are TRBV7-9 and TRBJ2-7; TRBD1 agrees at 7 bases. The germline gives CDR1 SEHNR, CDR2 FQNEAQ (reference sequence). The length of the CDR3 is 14 residues. J lost 2 bases, V lost 5 bases, and 6 bases had no gene match. This chain's CDR3 is CASSTNRGPYEQYF. As DNA, the CDR3 is TGTGCCAGCAGCACCAACAGGGGACCCTACGAGCAGTACTTC.

This chain links TRBV6-1 with TRBJ2-1; a possible D gene is TRBD2 (6 bases). Per the germline V gene, CDR1 is MNHNS and CDR2 is SASEGT. There are 13 residues in the CDR3. V was cut by 7 bases and J by 3 bases, with 10 bases left in between. CDR3 sequence (DNA): TGTGCCAGCAATCGGGAGTTCTACAATGAGCAGTTCTTC. The encoded protein is CASNREFYNEQFF.

DNA for the CDR3: TGCAGTGCGGCGGGCCAAGAGACCCAGTACTTC. It specifies CSAAGQETQYF. J is TRBJ2-5 and V is TRBV20-1; tentatively, D is TRBD2 (5 bases). V lost 6 bases and J 1 base, leaving 6 bases between the germline ends. Germline V gene data show CDR1 as DFQATT and CDR2 as SNEGSKA (reference sequence). This CDR3 contains 11 residues.

At least ten counts were recorded for this clone. The chain couples TRBV14 to TRBJ1-5; 9 nucleotides match TRBD1. The CDR3 has 19 residues. Per germline, CDR1 SGHDN and CDR2 FVKESK. V lost 1 base to trimming and J lost 1 base; unmatched junction nucleotides: 11. CDR3 nucleotide sequence: TGTGCCAGCAGCCAAGTCCAGGACAGGGGAATTGAGAGCAATCAGCCCCAGCATTTT. This encodes CASSQVQDRGIESNQPQHF.